A selection of T cell receptor beta chains follows, all from one sample in a study of cytomegalovirus exposure and HLA in healthy donors. The method was immunoSEQ multiplex PCR; TCRdb's version includes in-frame clones alone and lacks a portion of them. The sample consists of tens of thousands of clones, around 81% of them appearing once. Sequencing input: PBMCs. The receptors were gathered from a young man in good health and CMV-seronegative. CDR3s include the opening cysteine and the closing phenylalanine or tryptophan. D genes are given only for firm matches. Not all rows give a size; the values are once, few, many and, for expanded clones, a class.

clone_size: -; v_call: TRBV7-2; d_call: TRBD1; j_call: TRBJ2-1; cdr3_aa: CASSLMDRGGNEQFF; cdr3_nt: TGTGCCAGCAGCCTTATGGACAGGGGAGGCAATGAGCAGTTCTTC
clone_size: -; v_call: TRBV6-5; d_call: -; j_call: TRBJ1-5; cdr3_aa: CASSYGAEYQPQHF; cdr3_nt: TGTGCCAGCAGTTACGGGGCAGAATATCAGCCCCAGCATTTT
clone_size: few; v_call: TRBV5-4; d_call: -; j_call: TRBJ1-2; cdr3_aa: CASSGPGVSSGYTF; cdr3_nt: TGTGCCAGCAGCGGACCAGGGGTCTCGAGTGGCTACACCTTC
clone_size: -; v_call: TRBV6-5; d_call: -; j_call: TRBJ2-7; cdr3_aa: CASSLAAGNNEQYF; cdr3_nt: TGTGCCAGCAGTTTAGCTGCCGGGAACAACGAGCAGTACTTC
clone_size: -; v_call: TRBV7-6; d_call: -; j_call: TRBJ2-7; cdr3_aa: CASSRGLSYEQYF; cdr3_nt: TGTGCCAGCAGCCGCGGTCTATCCTACGAGCAGTACTTC
clone_size: few; v_call: TRBV5-1; d_call: -; j_call: TRBJ1-1; cdr3_aa: CASSLASNTEAFF; cdr3_nt: TGCGCCAGCAGCTTGGCGTCGAACACTGAAGCTTTCTTT
clone_size: -; v_call: TRBV7-2; d_call: -; j_call: TRBJ2-5; cdr3_aa: CASSLETGTQYF; cdr3_nt: TGTGCCAGCAGCTTAGAGACGGGAACCCAGTACTTC
clone_size: -; v_call: TRBV4-1; d_call: -; j_call: TRBJ2-7; cdr3_aa: CASSQWGENSYEQYF; cdr3_nt: TGCGCCAGCAGCCAATGGGGGGAAAATTCTTACGAGCAGTACTTC
clone_size: -; v_call: TRBV6-5; d_call: TRBD1; j_call: TRBJ1-1; cdr3_aa: CASSYGTGGSGEAFF; cdr3_nt: TGTGCCAGCAGTTACGGTACAGGGGGCTCGGGAGAAGCTTTCTTT
clone_size: -; v_call: TRBV29-1; d_call: TRBD1; j_call: TRBJ1-4; cdr3_aa: CSVAPGQGLEKLFF; cdr3_nt: TGCAGCGTCGCGCCGGGACAGGGGCTTGAAAAACTGTTTTTT
clone_size: -; v_call: TRBV7-3; d_call: TRBD2; j_call: TRBJ2-1; cdr3_aa: CASSFRTPGGPDEQFF; cdr3_nt: TGTGCCAGCAGCTTCCGTACCCCGGGAGGGCCCGATGAGCAGTTCTTC
clone_size: -; v_call: TRBV5-1; d_call: -; j_call: TRBJ2-1; cdr3_aa: CASSTTYNEQFF; cdr3_nt: TGCGCCAGCAGTACAACCTACAATGAGCAGTTCTTC
clone_size: -; v_call: TRBV28; d_call: -; j_call: TRBJ2-1; cdr3_aa: CASSLGASDEQFF; cdr3_nt: TGTGCCAGCAGTTTGGGGGCCTCAGATGAGCAGTTCTTC
clone_size: once; v_call: TRBV4-2; d_call: -; j_call: TRBJ2-2; cdr3_aa: CASSQDRYTGELFF; cdr3_nt: TGTGCCAGCAGCCAAGACAGGTACACCGGGGAGCTGTTTTTT
clone_size: -; v_call: TRBV4-2; d_call: TRBD1; j_call: TRBJ1-1; cdr3_aa: CASSPRDRVNTEAFF; cdr3_nt: TGTGCCAGCAGCCCCCGGGACAGGGTGAACACTGAAGCTTTCTTT
clone_size: -; v_call: TRBV7-9; d_call: -; j_call: TRBJ1-2; cdr3_aa: CASARVNYGYTF; cdr3_nt: TGTGCCAGCGCGCGGGTCAACTATGGCTACACCTTC
clone_size: once; v_call: TRBV18; d_call: -; j_call: TRBJ2-5; cdr3_aa: CASSPAIEETQYF; cdr3_nt: TGTGCCAGCTCACCCGCGATAGAGGAGACCCAGTACTTC
clone_size: -; v_call: TRBV5-4; d_call: TRBD1; j_call: TRBJ1-1; cdr3_aa: CASSRDRGMNTEAFF; cdr3_nt: TGTGCCAGCAGTCGGGACAGGGGGATGAACACTGAAGCTTTCTTT
clone_size: -; v_call: TRBV27; d_call: -; j_call: TRBJ1-6; cdr3_aa: CASSQYSLGNSPLHF; cdr3_nt: TGTGCCAGCAGTCAATACAGTTTGGGCAATTCACCCCTCCACTTT
clone_size: few; v_call: TRBV2; d_call: TRBD1; j_call: TRBJ1-4; cdr3_aa: CASRGETGILFF; cdr3_nt: TGTGCCAGCAGAGGCGAGACAGGGATTCTGTTTTTT
clone_size: -; v_call: TRBV7-2; d_call: -; j_call: TRBJ2-6; cdr3_aa: CASSFEPLSSGANVLTF; cdr3_nt: TGTGCCAGCAGCTTCGAGCCGTTAAGCTCTGGGGCCAACGTCCTGACTTTC
clone_size: -; v_call: TRBV6-6; d_call: -; j_call: TRBJ2-1; cdr3_aa: CASSYSTTGTYNEQFF; cdr3_nt: TGTGCCAGCAGTTACTCGACGACGGGGACCTACAATGAGCAGTTCTTC
clone_size: medium-sized; v_call: TRBV7-6; d_call: -; j_call: TRBJ1-1; cdr3_aa: CASSTQMGYNTEAFF; cdr3_nt: TGTGCCAGCAGCACGCAAATGGGCTACAACACTGAAGCTTTCTTT
clone_size: once; v_call: TRBV4-2; d_call: -; j_call: TRBJ1-6; cdr3_aa: CASSHTPRGPVSSYNSPLHF; cdr3_nt: TGTGCCAGCAGCCACACCCCACGCGGGCCTGTTAGCTCCTATAATTCACCCCTCCACTTT
clone_size: -; v_call: TRBV5-5; d_call: TRBD1; j_call: TRBJ1-1; cdr3_aa: CASSLIGGNTEAFF; cdr3_nt: TGTGCCAGCAGCTTGATAGGGGGCAACACTGAAGCTTTCTTT
clone_size: -; v_call: TRBV27; d_call: -; j_call: TRBJ1-6; cdr3_aa: CASSTSRRPLHF; cdr3_nt: TGTGCCAGCAGCACCTCGCGGCGACCCCTCCACTTT
clone_size: -; v_call: TRBV9; d_call: TRBD2; j_call: TRBJ2-1; cdr3_aa: CASSPTGTRDNEQFF; cdr3_nt: TGTGCCAGCAGCCCCACAGGGACTAGAGACAATGAGCAGTTCTTC
clone_size: few; v_call: TRBV4-3; d_call: -; j_call: TRBJ2-7; cdr3_aa: CASSQAKSSYEQYF; cdr3_nt: TGCGCCAGCAGCCAAGCAAAGAGCTCCTACGAGCAGTACTTC
clone_size: few; v_call: TRBV10-1; d_call: TRBD2; j_call: TRBJ2-1; cdr3_aa: CASSDGAGGPYEQFF; cdr3_nt: TGCGCCAGCAGTGATGGGGCGGGAGGGCCCTATGAGCAGTTCTTC
clone_size: -; v_call: TRBV7-2; d_call: TRBD1; j_call: TRBJ1-4; cdr3_aa: CASSIRDRGPSSNEKLFF; cdr3_nt: TGTGCCAGCAGCATCCGGGACAGAGGCCCCTCGTCTAATGAAAAACTGTTTTTT
clone_size: -; v_call: TRBV7-2; d_call: -; j_call: TRBJ1-1; cdr3_aa: CASSLRQGNTEAFF; cdr3_nt: TGTGCCAGCAGCTTAAGGCAGGGGAACACTGAAGCTTTCTTT
clone_size: -; v_call: TRBV10-3; d_call: TRBD2; j_call: TRBJ2-3; cdr3_aa: CAISDGVRGATDTQYF; cdr3_nt: TGTGCCATCAGTGATGGGGTGCGGGGGGCAACAGATACGCAGTATTTT
clone_size: -; v_call: TRBV4-1; d_call: -; j_call: TRBJ2-2; cdr3_aa: CASSQGAPSNTGELFF; cdr3_nt: TGCGCCAGCAGCCAAGGGGCCCCTTCGAACACCGGGGAGCTGTTTTTT
clone_size: -; v_call: TRBV2; d_call: -; j_call: TRBJ1-6; cdr3_aa: CASSAGHRVGSPLHF; cdr3_nt: TGTGCCAGCAGTGCGGGTCACAGGGTCGGTTCACCCCTCCACTTT
clone_size: -; v_call: TRBV5-4; d_call: TRBD1; j_call: TRBJ2-5; cdr3_aa: CASRDRGEETQYF; cdr3_nt: TGTGCCAGCAGGGACAGGGGAGAAGAGACCCAGTACTTC
clone_size: -; v_call: TRBV5-1; d_call: -; j_call: TRBJ1-2; cdr3_aa: CASSFGNGYTF; cdr3_nt: TGCGCCAGCAGCTTCGGGAATGGCTACACCTTC
clone_size: few; v_call: TRBV7-8; d_call: TRBD1; j_call: TRBJ1-4; cdr3_aa: CASRPNRGSEKLFF; cdr3_nt: TGTGCCAGCAGACCGAACAGGGGGAGTGAAAAACTGTTTTTT
clone_size: once; v_call: TRBV27; d_call: -; j_call: TRBJ1-6; cdr3_aa: CASSLSGGYNYNSPLHF; cdr3_nt: TGTGCCAGCAGTTTAAGTGGCGGCTATAACTATAATTCACCCCTCCACTTT
clone_size: -; v_call: TRBV5-1; d_call: TRBD1; j_call: TRBJ2-1; cdr3_aa: CASSPRTGGINEQFF; cdr3_nt: TGCGCCAGCAGCCCCAGGACAGGGGGCATCAATGAGCAGTTCTTC